Each of the 10 T cell receptor beta chains below was sequenced from the same sample in a study of T cells in women clearing cervical HPV infection. Sequencing used immunoSEQ multiplex PCR; TCRdb keeps in-frame clones, though not all of them. The sample totals fewer than 25,000 clones. The sample consisted of blood buffy coat. The receptors come from a woman aged 18 to 69 with a cervical HPV16 infection that either progressed to CIN3+ or cleared (not recorded which).

In regard to this clone: The read finishes 3 residues shy of the CDR3 end, and the germline J gene is used to complete it. The V and J genes are TRBV10-3 and TRBJ2-3; 9 nucleotides align to TRBD1. Germline-derived CDR1 and CDR2 are ENHRY and SYGVKD. CDR3 size: 15 residues. The CDR3 sequence: CAISDRTGAQETQYF. The CDR3 DNA, read in part, is TGTGCCATCAGTGACAGGACAGGGGCCCAAGAGACG.

Worth noting for this clone: With the read ending 3 residues before the CDR3 end, the germline J gene is used to fill in that end. The V gene is TRBV11-2, the J gene TRBJ2-7; D might be TRBD1 (5 bases). Germline lookup yields CDR1 SGHAT and CDR2 FQNNGV. The V gene lost 5 bases and the J gene lost 4 bases, with 15 bases spanning the gap. The CDR3 covers 14 residues. CDR3 DNA, as far as it was read: TGTGCCAGCAGCCCCTTTCCAGACAGATACGAG. Protein product: CASSPFPDRYE. In full, the CDR3 reads CASSPFPDRYEQYF.

Comment on this clone: The read ends 3 residues early relative to the CDR3; the germline J gene fills the gap. The rearrangement uses TRBV14 and TRBJ1-4; D gene uncertain. V lost 3 bases to trimming and J lost 8 bases, with 7 bases between them. The V gene's germline CDR1 is SGHDN and CDR2 FVKESK. This CDR3 contains 12 residues. The CDR3 bases that were read are TGTGCCAGCAGCCATTTCAGGGAAAAA. As protein: CASSHFREK. The complete CDR3 sequence is CASSHFREKLFF.

In regard to this clone: Read coverage stops 3 residues before the CDR3 terminus; the germline J gene supplies the remainder. The genes are TRBV7-3 and TRBJ1-2, with D possibly being TRBD1 (6 bases). The CDR3 runs 13 residues. The ends were cut back, 2 bases at V and 4 bases at J, with 8 bases in the middle. Germline-derived CDR1 and CDR2 are SGHTA and FQGTGA. The sequenced CDR3 bases are TGTGCCAGCAGCTTAGACAGGCCCTATGGC. It codes for CASSLDRPYG. The entire CDR3 protein is CASSLDRPYGYTF.

As regards this clone: The DNA ends 3 residues before the CDR3 does, and the rest of the CDR3 is filled in from the germline J gene. This chain links TRBV5-1 with TRBJ1-1; no firm D call. Trimming pared 0 bases from V and 1 base from J, leaving 10 bases between. Germline V lookup: CDR1 SGHRS, CDR2 YFSETQ. The CDR3 contains 15 residues. The CDR3 bases that were read are TGCGCCAGCAGCTTGGGACTCATCGGGAACACTGAA. Its translation is CASSLGLIGNTE. The full CDR3 sequence reads CASSLGLIGNTEAFF.

The sequenced CDR3 bases are TGTGCCAGCAGTTTGAGTAGCGGGAGGGGAAAGACC. Protein sequence: CASSLSSGRGKT. The whole CDR3 protein reads CASSLSSGRGKTQYF. The rearrangement joins TRBV12-3 or TRBV12-4 to TRBJ2-5; 11 bases are shared with TRBD2. The CDR3 end is not reached by the read, which stops 3 residues before it; the germline J gene fills it in. Losses at the gene ends were 3 bases for V and 6 bases for J; bases not matched to a gene: 6. This CDR3 has 15 residues.

Points on this clone: The CDR3 end lies 3 residues beyond the end of the read and is filled in from the germline J gene. The gene calls are TRBV13 and TRBJ2-5, with D unresolved. The V end was cut by 3 bases, the J end by 1 base, with 9 bases between. The CDR3 sequence is 14 residues long. Germline lookup yields CDR1 PRHDT and CDR2 FYEKMQ (reference sequence). The sequenced CDR3 bases are TGTGCCAGCAGCTTCTCTCAGATCCAAGAGACC. Translated, it gives CASSFSQIQET. The whole CDR3 protein is CASSFSQIQETQYF.

To note about this clone: The CDR3 goes on 3 residues after the read ends, and that part is filled in from the germline J gene. This chain joins TRBV3-1 (or the pseudogene TRBV3-2) and TRBJ1-5, with D unclear. This CDR3 contains 13 residues. Looked up from germline, CDR1 is LGHDT and CDR2 is YNNKEL (reference sequence). V lost 0 bases, J lost 5 bases, and 5 bases lay in between. CDR3 in amino acids: CASSQDPDQPQHF. CDR3 DNA (partial): TGTGCCAGCAGCCAAGATCCAGATCAGCCC.

For this clone: The CDR3 goes on 3 residues after the read ends, and that part is filled in from the germline J gene. The genes are TRBV30 and TRBJ1-1; D remains unclear. Germline V lookup: CDR1 GTSNPN, CDR2 SVGIG (reference sequence). V shed 0 bases and J shed 3 bases, with 8 bases lying between them. The CDR3 extends over 13 amino acids. Partial CDR3 DNA: TGTGCCTGGAGTGTTCTTGGCCACACTGAA. This translates into CAWSVLGHTE. The entire CDR3 protein is CAWSVLGHTEAFF. Filled out from reference TRBV30 and TRBJ1-1, the complete variable domain reads SQTIHQWPATLVQPVGSPLSLECTVEGTSNPNLYWYRQAAGRGLQLLFYSVGIGQISSEVPQNLSASRPQDRQFILSSKKLLLSDSGFYLCAWSVLGHTEAFFGQGTRLTVV.

A note on this clone: The read ends 3 residues shy of where the CDR3 ends; the end is completed using the germline J gene. This chain links TRBV19 with TRBJ2-3; 12 positions match TRBD2. This CDR3 region has 16 residues. In germline, CDR1 is LNHDA, CDR2 SQIVND (reference sequence). The V and J ends lost 6 bases and 0 bases, in that order; junction bases with no gene match: 4. CDR3 bases read: TGTGCCAGTAGAAGGCTAGCGGGAGGGAGCACAGATACG. Its translation is CASRRLAGGSTDT. The CDR3 as a whole reads CASRRLAGGSTDTQYF. Full variable domain (remainder filled in from reference TRBV19 and TRBJ2-3): DGGITQSPKYLFRKEGQNVTLSCEQNLNHDAMYWYRQDPGQGLRLIYYSQIVNDFQKGDIAEGYSVSREKKESFPLTVTSAQKNPTAFYLCASRRLAGGSTDTQYFGPGTRLTVL.